This T cell receptor beta chain came from a study of blood T cells in healthy people across ages. This clonotype has ten or more counts. Primers used in a second PCR of about 6 to 12 cycles were a sample-barcoded 5' primer and a J-beta primer mix. Via MiXCR, TCRdb re-called the 5' RACE reads, giving one row per CDR3 protein. Altogether about 930,000 distinct CDR3 sequences are present, 25% to 35% being singletons, with the ten largest covering more than 8.5%. Isolation per sample recovered at least 7 million PBMCs. Samples each had at least 5.5 micrograms of total RNA extracted. The sample was also reused in another study, on T cells of mothers and their children. From that second work: Extraction yielded RNA that went, in full, into cDNA synthesis at approximately 1.5 ug per 15 ul. Within related and unrelated pairs, thymic selection shapes TCR recombination output in a similar way.

The sample taken for sequencing was blood. This clonotype was obtained from a woman between 40 and 55 years old in good health.

The CDR3 loop is CASSWAGERYEQYF. The CDR3 DNA is TGCGCCAGCAGCTGGGCAGGGGAGAGGTACGAGCAGTACTTC. The chain is built from TRBV5-1 and TRBJ2-7, with D tentatively TRBD1 (6 bases). Germline V gene sequence: CDR1 SGHRS, CDR2 YFSETQ. Trimming stripped 3 bases from V and 4 bases from J, with 14 bases between. This CDR3 region has 14 residues. The complete variable domain, with remaining parts taken from reference TRBV5-1 and TRBJ2-7, reads KAGVTQTPRYLIKTRGQQVTLSCSPISGHRSVSWYQQTPGQGLQFLFEYFSETQRNKGNFPGRFSGRQFSNSRSEMNVSTLELGDSALYLCASSWAGERYEQYFGPGTRLTVT.